These 16 T cell receptor beta chains were sequenced from one sample in a study of blood T cell repertoires in COVID-19 (dated by TCRdb to between 2020 and 2021). The library was prepared using the immunoSEQ multiplex PCR assay. TCRdb holds this immuneACCESS table with in-frame rearrangements only. Some clones are missing; in checked studies, unresolved V genes explain under half, and the rest has no known cause. The sample yields 95,000 to 150,000 clones; about 90% were counted once. Clones ranked in the top ten supply less than 30% of the sample. The sequenced material came from peripheral blood. These receptors were taken from a woman in her 70s with acute or convalescent COVID-19.

The sample holds a few counts of this clone. The genes are TRBV29-1 and TRBJ1-2; tentative D call: TRBD1 (5 bases). The V and J ends lost 1 base and 3 bases respectively, with 12 bases between them. The CDR3 is 14 amino acids. CDR1 SQVTM and CDR2 ANQGSEA come from the germline V gene. CDR3 residues: CSVEGLRDYYGYTF. The CDR3 DNA follows: TGCAGCGTTGAAGGCTTGAGGGACTACTATGGCTACACCTTC.

The chain joins TRBV19 to TRBJ1-1; D unclear. The CDR3 is 15 amino acids. V was trimmed by 3 bases and J by 0 bases, leaving 11 bases between them. The V gene's germline CDR1 is LNHDA and CDR2 SQIVND (reference sequence). DNA for the CDR3: TGTGCCAGTAGTATCAATGCAGACATGAACACTGAAGCTTTCTTT. Its translation: CASSINADMNTEAFF.

The chain has TRBV5-6 and TRBJ1-4; perhaps TRBD1 as D (6 bases). Between the trimmed V and J ends, which lost 4 bases and 4 bases, there was a span of 17 bases. There are 16 residues in the CDR3. Germline CDR1 SGHDT, CDR2 YYEEEE. CDR3 DNA sequence: TGTGCCAGCAGCAAATCTACAGGGATCGTTAATGAAAAACTGTTTTTT. Its protein is CASSKSTGIVNEKLFF.

The J gene is TRBJ1-1, the V gene TRBV30; tentative D call: TRBD1 (5 bases). The CDR3 spans 10 residues. The germline V and J ends were trimmed by 5 bases and 8 bases, with 9 bases remaining between them. Looked up from germline, CDR1 is GTSNPN and CDR2 is SVGIG (reference sequence). CDR3 sequence reads: CAWGRGEAFF. The CDR3, as DNA: TGTGCCTGGGGTAGGGGCGAAGCTTTCTTT.

The rearrangement joins TRBV19 to TRBJ2-7; 11 bases map to TRBD2. CDR3 length: 16 amino acids. Germline V gives CDR1 LNHDA, CDR2 SQIVND (reference sequence). J was trimmed by 2 bases and V by 6 bases; bases with no gene match: 9. The CDR3 reads CASSGGLAGGPYEQYF. The CDR3 DNA sequence: TGTGCCAGTAGCGGCGGGCTAGCGGGGGGCCCCTACGAGCAGTACTTC.

The J gene is TRBJ1-1, the V gene TRBV7-9, with 7 bases aligning to TRBD1. The V and J ends lost 5 bases and 3 bases, in that order; junction bases with no gene match: 6. Germline CDR1 reads SEHNR; CDR2 reads FQNEAQ (reference sequence). CDR3 size: 14 residues. CDR3 sequence reads: CASSTNRGDTEAFF. The CDR3 DNA reads as TGTGCCAGCAGCACAAACAGGGGAGACACTGAAGCTTTCTTT.

The chain employs TRBV24-1 and TRBJ1-4, with D unresolved. Germline V gene data show CDR1 as KGHDR and CDR2 as SFDVKD. Trimming pared 6 bases from V and 4 bases from J, leaving 11 bases between. CDR3 length: 14 amino acids. The CDR3 coding sequence is TGTGCCACCAGTACAGAGAGGGATAATGAAAAACTGTTTTTT. Residues: CATSTERDNEKLFF.

The chain is built from TRBV30 and TRBJ1-1; D is undetermined. The V gene lost 2 bases and the J gene lost 3 bases, with 10 bases spanning the gap. CDR3 length equals 13 residues. The germline CDR1 and CDR2 sequences are GTSNPN and SVGIG (reference sequence). The CDR3 coding sequence is TGTGCCTGGAGTCGCGGGTTAGACACTGAAGCTTTCTTT. Encoded protein: CAWSRGLDTEAFF.

The chain recombines TRBV6-1 with TRBJ1-1, with unresolved D. CDR1 and CDR2 (germline): MNHNS, SASEGT. V was clipped by 1 base and J by 1 base, with 7 bases between them. The CDR3 runs to 14 residues. The CDR3 region is CASSEGTANTEAFF. CDR3 coding DNA: TGTGCCAGCAGTGAAGGTACAGCGAACACTGAAGCTTTCTTT.

V is TRBV11-2 and J is TRBJ1-6, with D unclear. CDR3 length: 13 residues. Germline-derived CDR1 and CDR2 are SGHAT and FQNNGV. The V and J ends lost 1 base and 8 bases respectively, with 6 bases between them. The CDR3 spells CASSLAGDSPLHF. The CDR3, as DNA: TGTGCCAGCAGCTTAGCCGGGGATTCACCCCTCCACTTT.

The V gene is TRBV7-8, the J gene TRBJ2-3; D gene unclear. This CDR3 contains 13 residues. Trimming removed 5 bases from V and 2 bases from J, with 8 bases in between. Germline V gives CDR1 SGHVS, CDR2 FQNEAQ. DNA for the CDR3: TGTGCCAGCAGCCGCCCGTCCACAGATACGCAGTATTTT. Its protein is CASSRPSTDTQYF.

V usage is TRBV2 and J usage is TRBJ2-1; weak D call: TRBD2 (7 bases). There are 15 residues in the CDR3. The germline CDR1 and CDR2 sequences are SNHLY and FYNNEI. The V and J ends lost 2 bases and 8 bases respectively, with 16 bases between them. CDR3 nucleotides: TGTGCCAGCAGTGAATCGGGGGGCCTTTTCGATGAGCAGTTCTTC. This sequence encodes CASSESGGLFDEQFF.

This chain joins TRBV28 and TRBJ2-6, with 11 bases fitting TRBD1. The CDR3 totals 19 residues. J lost 0 bases, V lost 4 bases, and 8 bases had no gene match. Germline V gene lookup returns CDR1 MDHEN and CDR2 SYDVKM. This chain's CDR3 is CASSYGTGGRGSGANVLTF. The DNA for the CDR3 is TGTGCCAGCAGTTACGGGACAGGGGGACGGGGCTCTGGGGCCAACGTCCTGACTTTC.

V usage is TRBV6-2 or TRBV6-3 and J usage is TRBJ2-5; D unclear. CDR1 is MNHEY, CDR2 SVGEGT, per germline. The germline V and J ends were trimmed by 4 bases and 2 bases, with 5 bases remaining between them. This CDR3 is built from 12 residues. CDR3 nucleotides: TGTGCCAGCAGTTTCCAACAAGAGACCCAGTACTTC. This translates into CASSFQQETQYF.

This chain links TRBV9 with TRBJ1-1, with D perhaps TRBD1 (6 bases). This CDR3 has 16 amino acids. Germline assignment: CDR1 SGDLS and CDR2 YYNGEE. The V and J ends lost 2 bases and 0 bases respectively, with 14 bases between them. CDR3 amino acids: CASSVDPGHVNTEAFF. The CDR3 bases are TGTGCCAGCAGCGTCGACCCGGGACACGTGAACACTGAAGCTTTCTTT.

The V and J genes are TRBV6-5 and TRBJ1-6; tentatively, D is TRBD1 (6 bases). V was clipped by 6 bases and J by 5 bases, with 11 bases between them. This CDR3 has 14 amino acids. The V gene's germline CDR1 is MNHEY and CDR2 SVGAGI. This CDR3 is CASRWAGDNSPLHF. CDR3 bases: TGTGCCAGCAGATGGGCAGGGGATAATTCACCCCTCCACTTT.